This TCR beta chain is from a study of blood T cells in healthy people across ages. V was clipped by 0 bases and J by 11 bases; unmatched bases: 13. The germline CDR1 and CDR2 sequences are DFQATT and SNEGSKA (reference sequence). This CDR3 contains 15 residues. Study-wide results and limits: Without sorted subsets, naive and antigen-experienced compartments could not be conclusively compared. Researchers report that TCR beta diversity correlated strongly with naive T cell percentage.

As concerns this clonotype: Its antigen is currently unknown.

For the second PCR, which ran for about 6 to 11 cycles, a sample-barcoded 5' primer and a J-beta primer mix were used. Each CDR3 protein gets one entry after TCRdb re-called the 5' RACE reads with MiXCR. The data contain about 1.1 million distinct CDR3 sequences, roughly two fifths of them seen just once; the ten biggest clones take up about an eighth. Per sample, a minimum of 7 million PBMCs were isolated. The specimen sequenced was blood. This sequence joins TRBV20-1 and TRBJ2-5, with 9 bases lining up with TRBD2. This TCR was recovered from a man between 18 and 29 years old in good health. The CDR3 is CSARDRISGGGEQYF. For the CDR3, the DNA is TGCAGTGCTAGAGATCGGATTAGCGGGGGAGGTGAGCAGTACTTC.